This T cell receptor beta chain comes out of a study of blood T cell repertoires in COVID-19. This clone has a handful of counts. There are 16 residues in the CDR3. From germline, CDR1 is SGHTA and CDR2 FQGNSA. V lost 1 base to trimming and J lost 3 bases, with 14 bases between them. Sequenced by immunoSEQ multiplex PCR; TCRdb stores in-frame clones only, minus some. In the table there are 35,000 to 40,000 clones, 70% to 90% of which are singletons. Sequencing input: peripheral blood. The source is an older man with acute or convalescent COVID-19. The rearrangement uses TRBV7-2 and TRBJ2-3; perhaps TRBD2 as D (6 bases). CDR3 amino acids: CASSLEFSAGTDTQYF. CDR3 DNA: TGTGCCAGCAGCTTAGAGTTTAGCGCGGGAACAGATACGCAGTATTTT. Full variable domain (outside the CDR3, taken from reference TRBV7-2 and TRBJ2-3): GAGVSQSPSNKVTEKGKDVELRCDPISGHTALYWYRQSLGQGLEFLIYFQGNSAPDKSGLPSDRFSAERTGGSVSTLTIQRTQQEDSAVYLCASSLEFSAGTDTQYFGPGTRLTVL.